These 19 T cell receptor beta chains share one sample of origin, sequenced in a study of cytomegalovirus exposure and HLA in healthy donors. The PCR contained 60 Vbeta and 13 Jbeta primers. Profiling relied on immunoSEQ multiplex PCR, and the TCRdb table lists in-frame clones only, not all of them. The table lists about 170,000 clones, over 75% of them singletons, with 0.85% to 1% in the top ten. The material sequenced was PBMCs. These receptor sequences come from a woman in her fifties or sixties in good health and CMV-seropositive.

The chain uses TRBV7-2 and TRBJ1-1; D gene uncertain. Trimming took 5 bases from V and 8 from J, leaving 9 bases between them. The CDR3 runs to 11 residues. Germline V gives CDR1 SGHTA, CDR2 FQGNSA. The CDR3 coding sequence is TGTGCCAGCAGCCCGAGCCGCGAAGCTTTCTTT. It specifies CASSPSREAFF.

This CDR3 is CATQTPEETQYF. CDR3 DNA sequence: TGTGCCACCCAGACACCCGAAGAGACCCAGTACTTC. The J gene is TRBJ2-5, the V gene TRBV28; D is unresolved. V lost 10 bases, J lost 3 bases, and 12 bases lay in between. From germline, CDR1 is MDHEN and CDR2 SYDVKM. This CDR3 has 12 residues.

The chain has TRBV5-6 and TRBJ2-2, with D perhaps TRBD1 (5 bases). V lost 0 bases to trimming and J lost 7 bases, with 16 bases between them. CDR1 SGHDT and CDR2 YYEEEE come from the germline V gene. The CDR3 extends over 16 amino acids. The CDR3 loop is CASSLAAQGRDGELFF. Written as DNA, the CDR3 is TGTGCCAGCAGCTTGGCCGCTCAGGGTCGTGACGGGGAGCTGTTTTTT.

Note on this clone: The same CDR3 also results from other DNA sequences found in this sample. J is TRBJ2-7 and V is TRBV29-1; the D is unclear. The CDR3 is 12 residues long. Trimming cost V 4 bases and J 0 bases, with 7 bases left between them. CDR1 is SQVTM, CDR2 ANQGSEA, per germline. The CDR3 DNA sequence: TGCAGCGTTGTGGTCAGCTCCTACGAGCAGTACTTC. Translated: CSVVVSSYEQYF.

The gene calls are TRBV7-2 and TRBJ2-5, with D tentatively TRBD1 (6 bases). Germline CDR1 and CDR2: SGHTA and FQGNSA. Trimming pared 0 bases from V and 1 base from J, leaving 24 bases between. This CDR3 is 20 amino acids long. CDR3 coding DNA: TGTGCCAGCAGCTTAGCGCTCCCGGGACAAAGAGGTCTTACCCAAGAGACCCAGTACTTC. Translated: CASSLALPGQRGLTQETQYF.

The V call is TRBV9, the J call TRBJ1-1, with 9 bases lining up with TRBD1. This CDR3 contains 16 residues. V lost 4 bases, J lost 6 bases, and 13 bases stayed unmatched. Germline CDR1 SGDLS, CDR2 YYNGEE. The CDR3 is CASSPALQGAGAEAFF. In nucleotides, the CDR3 is TGTGCCAGCAGCCCAGCCCTACAGGGGGCGGGGGCTGAAGCTTTCTTT.

The chain uses TRBV5-6 and TRBJ2-1; possible D gene TRBD1, 6 bases. Germline V gene data show CDR1 as SGHDT and CDR2 as YYEEEE. This CDR3 has 13 residues. The V gene lost 1 base and the J gene lost 7 bases, with 9 bases spanning the gap. This chain's CDR3 is CASSLTTGNEQFF. The CDR3 DNA follows: TGTGCCAGCAGCTTGACGACAGGTAATGAGCAGTTCTTC. Full variable domain (rest looked up from reference TRBV5-6 and TRBJ2-1): DAGVTQSPTHLIKTRGQQVTLRCSPKSGHDTVSWYQQALGQGPQFIFQYYEEEERQRGNFPDRFSGHQFPNYSSELNVNALLLGDSALYLCASSLTTGNEQFFGPGTRLTVL.

The chain uses TRBV18 and TRBJ2-3; TRBD1 might be the D (6 bases). V lost 5 bases to trimming and J lost 2 bases, with 23 bases between them. Per germline, CDR1 KGHSH and CDR2 LQKENI. The CDR3 has 18 residues. The CDR3 spells CASSSSGVAGASTDTQYF. The CDR3 DNA reads TGTGCCAGCTCATCATCGGGCGTCGCAGGGGCGTCCACAGATACGCAGTATTTT.

The genes are TRBV29-1 and TRBJ2-7; D is possibly TRBD2 (6 bases). V lost 4 bases to trimming and J lost 0 bases, with 10 bases between them. CDR3 length equals 13 residues. The germline V gene has CDR1 SQVTM and CDR2 ANQGSEA. The CDR3 loop is CSVAGGYSYEQYF. The CDR3 DNA follows: TGCAGCGTTGCCGGGGGTTACTCCTACGAGCAGTACTTC.

The V call is TRBV7-9, the J call TRBJ2-1; 9 nucleotides match TRBD1. Losses at the gene ends were 5 bases for V and 2 bases for J; bases not matched to a gene: 4. The CDR3 is 15 residues long. From germline, CDR1 is SEHNR and CDR2 FQNEAQ (reference sequence). CDR3 sequence reads: CASSPTGGAYNEQFF. As DNA, the CDR3 is TGTGCCAGCAGCCCAACAGGGGGCGCCTACAATGAGCAGTTCTTC. The variable domain in full, completed from reference TRBV7-9 and TRBJ2-1, reads DTGVSQNPRHKITKRGQNVTFRCDPISEHNRLYWYRQTLGQGPEFLTYFQNEAQLEKSRLLSDRFSAERPKGSFSTLEIQRTEQGDSAMYLCASSPTGGAYNEQFFGPGTRLTVL.

The CDR3 reads CAAGRPYNEQFF. DNA of the CDR3: TGTGCCGCAGGGAGGCCGTACAATGAGCAGTTCTTC. V usage is TRBV6-1 and J usage is TRBJ2-1, with D possibly being TRBD2 (6 bases). With 11 bases removed from V and 4 bases from J, the gap between germline ends came to 12 bases. CDR3 size: 12 residues. Germline CDR1 and CDR2: MNHNS and SASEGT.

The chain couples TRBV5-4 to TRBJ1-2; 10 bases are shared with TRBD1. Germline loops: CDR1 SGHNT, CDR2 YYREEE (reference sequence). The trim removed 3 bases at V and 5 bases at J, leaving 7 bases unmatched. The CDR3 spans 15 residues. The CDR3 sequence: CASSSWTGGWYGYTF. CDR3 in DNA: TGTGCCAGCAGCTCATGGACAGGGGGATGGTATGGCTACACCTTC.

The V call is TRBV11-2, the J call TRBJ2-7; 7 nucleotides line up with TRBD1. The junction had 6 bases not matched to a gene; V was cut back by 2 bases and J by 2 bases. Germline V lookup: CDR1 SGHAT, CDR2 FQNNGV. The CDR3 spans 15 residues. CDR3 nucleotide sequence: TGTGCCAGCAGCTTATCCGGGACAGAGACCTACGAGCAGTACTTC. Translating gives CASSLSGTETYEQYF.

V and J are TRBV18 and TRBJ2-4; D call uncertain. Germline loops: CDR1 KGHSH, CDR2 LQKENI. The CDR3 spans 15 residues. The germline V and J ends were trimmed by 0 bases and 0 bases, with 6 bases remaining between them. The CDR3 DNA is TGTGCCAGCTCACCACCGGGCGTAGCCAAAAACATTCAGTACTTC. Its protein product is CASSPPGVAKNIQYF.

This rearrangement joins TRBV23-1 to TRBJ2-7; 9 positions match TRBD1. TRBV23-1 is an ORF, with its function uncertain. The J segment lost 3 bases and the V segment lost 4 bases, leaving 7 bases of the junction unmatched. This CDR3 region has 15 residues. The chain's CDR3 is CASSLSGTGFYEQYF. The CDR3 nucleotides are TGCGCCAGCAGTCTCTCCGGGACAGGGTTCTACGAGCAGTACTTC.

A note on this clone: Mismatch with germline at one junction end may stem from a read error. This chain joins TRBV20-1 and TRBJ1-2; 7 bases line up with TRBD1. CDR3 size: 11 residues. CDR1 DFQATT and CDR2 SNEGSKA come from the germline V gene (reference sequence). The CDR3 region has the DNA TGCAGTGCCGTCGTTCAGGGGGTTGGGTATTTC. The encoded protein is CSAVVQGVGYF.

The gene calls are TRBV5-1 and TRBJ2-7, with a tentative D call TRBD1 (6 bases). V was pared by 0 bases and J by 5 bases, with 18 bases between. CDR1 and CDR2 (germline): SGHRS, YFSETQ. This CDR3 spans 16 amino acids. The CDR3 loop is CASSLGVNRDVDEQYF. The CDR3, as DNA: TGCGCCAGCAGCTTGGGGGTCAACAGGGATGTCGACGAGCAGTACTTC.

The rearrangement uses TRBV9 and TRBJ1-2; D call uncertain. CDR1 is SGDLS, CDR2 YYNGEE, per germline. The germline V and J ends were trimmed by 0 bases and 2 bases, with 2 bases remaining between them. CDR3 length equals 12 residues. The CDR3 DNA follows: TGTGCCAGCAGCGTAGCGAACTATGGCTACACCTTC. Protein sequence: CASSVANYGYTF. Using reference TRBV9 and TRBJ1-2 for the parts outside the CDR3, the full variable domain is DSGVTQTPKHLITATGQRVTLRCSPRSGDLSVYWYQQSLDQGLQFLIQYYNGEERAKGNILERFSAQQFPDLHSELNLSSLELGDSALYFCASSVANYGYTFGSGTRLTVV.

This sequence joins TRBV11-2 and TRBJ1-2; the D is unclear. The V end was cut by 1 base, the J end by 4 bases, with 7 bases between. The CDR3 length is 13 residues. From germline, CDR1 is SGHAT and CDR2 FQNNGV. CDR3 DNA sequence: TGTGCCAGCAGCTTAGGAACACCCTATGGCTACACCTTC. Encoded protein: CASSLGTPYGYTF.